One sample yielded the 5 T cell receptor beta chains listed below, sequenced in a study of cytomegalovirus exposure and HLA in healthy donors. This PCR relied on a set of 60 Vbeta primers and 13 Jbeta primers. This table comes from immunoSEQ multiplex PCR, and its TCRdb copy is limited to in-frame clones, with some not included. The sample yields roughly 120,000 clones, approximately 70% seen once. Sequenced sample: PBMCs. The source is a man aged 55 to 69 in good health and CMV-seropositive.

A few counts support this clone. The chain has TRBV5-1 and TRBJ2-1; 8 nucleotides agree with TRBD1. V trimming: 1 base; J trimming: 4 bases; junction bases outside the gene matches: 7. Germline assignment: CDR1 SGHRS and CDR2 YFSETQ. CDR3 size: 16 residues. The CDR3 loop is CASSLSIGQGYNEQFF. The CDR3 DNA sequence: TGCGCCAGCAGCTTGTCCATAGGACAGGGATACAATGAGCAGTTCTTC.

V and J are TRBV5-1 and TRBJ2-2; no reliable D call. This CDR3 is built from 14 residues. Germline CDR1 is SGHRS and CDR2 is YFSETQ. V lost 1 base and J lost 1, with 5 bases in between. CDR3 loop: CASSLSLNTGELFF. The CDR3, as DNA: TGCGCCAGCAGCTTGAGCCTGAACACCGGGGAGCTGTTTTTT.

This chain uses TRBV28 with TRBJ1-1; the D gene is possibly TRBD1 (6 bases). Between the trimmed V and J ends, which lost 6 bases and 8 bases, there was a span of 10 bases. Germline CDR1 is MDHEN and CDR2 is SYDVKM. The CDR3 spans 11 residues. This CDR3 is CASSFDREAFF. CDR3 coding DNA: TGTGCCAGCAGCTTCGACAGGGAAGCTTTCTTT.

The V gene is TRBV19, the J gene TRBJ1-5; D unclear. This CDR3 has 14 amino acids. Germline V gene data show CDR1 as LNHDA and CDR2 as SQIVND (reference sequence). V lost 6 bases, J lost 3 bases, and 12 bases lay in between. The CDR3: CASSDLGVNQPQHF. The CDR3 coding sequence is TGTGCCAGTAGCGATTTGGGCGTCAATCAGCCCCAGCATTTT.

This chain links TRBV6-1 with TRBJ1-2; 7 bases match TRBD1. This CDR3 is 14 amino acids long. The V gene's germline CDR1 is MNHNS and CDR2 SASEGT. V gave up 2 bases and J gave up 7 bases; unmatched junction bases: 7. In nucleotides, the CDR3 is TGTGCCAGCAGTGAAAGTAGGGGGCGAGGTGGCTACACCTTC. This encodes CASSESRGRGGYTF.